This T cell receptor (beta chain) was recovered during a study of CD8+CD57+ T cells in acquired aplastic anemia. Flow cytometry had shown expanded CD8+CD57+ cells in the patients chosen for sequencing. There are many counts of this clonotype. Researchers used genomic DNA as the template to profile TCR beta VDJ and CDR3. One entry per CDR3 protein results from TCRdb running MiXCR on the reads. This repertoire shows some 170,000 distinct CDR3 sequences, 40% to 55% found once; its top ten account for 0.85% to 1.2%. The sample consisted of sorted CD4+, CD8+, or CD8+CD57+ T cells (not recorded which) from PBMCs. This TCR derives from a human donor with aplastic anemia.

In DNA, the CDR3 is TGTGCCAGCAGCGTAGATGCTGGTCGGAGGAGTGCTGGAAACACCATATATTTT. Translation gives CASSVDAGRRSAGNTIYF. V is TRBV9 and J is TRBJ1-3; D unclear. CDR3 length: 18 residues. The germline V gene encodes CDR1 SGDLS and CDR2 YYNGEE. V was cut by 0 bases and J by 2 bases, with 18 bases left in between.